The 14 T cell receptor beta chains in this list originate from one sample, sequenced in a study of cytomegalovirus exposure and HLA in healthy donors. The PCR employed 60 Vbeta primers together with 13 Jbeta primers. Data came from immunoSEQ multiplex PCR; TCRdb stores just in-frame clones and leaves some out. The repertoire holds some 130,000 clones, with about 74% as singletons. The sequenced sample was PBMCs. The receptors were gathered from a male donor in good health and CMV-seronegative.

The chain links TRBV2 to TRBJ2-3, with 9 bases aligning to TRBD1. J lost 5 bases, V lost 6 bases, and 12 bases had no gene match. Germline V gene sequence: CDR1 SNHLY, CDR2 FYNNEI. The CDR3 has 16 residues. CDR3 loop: CASRGGLDRGEDTQYF. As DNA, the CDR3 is TGTGCCAGCAGGGGGGGCTTAGACAGGGGGGAAGATACGCAGTATTTT.

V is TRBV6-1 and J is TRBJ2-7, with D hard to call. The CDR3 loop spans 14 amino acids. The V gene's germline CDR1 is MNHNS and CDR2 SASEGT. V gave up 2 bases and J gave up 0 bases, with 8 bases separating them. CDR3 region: CASSEHSRSYEQYF. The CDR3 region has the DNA TGTGCCAGCAGTGAACACAGCCGCTCCTACGAGCAGTACTTC.

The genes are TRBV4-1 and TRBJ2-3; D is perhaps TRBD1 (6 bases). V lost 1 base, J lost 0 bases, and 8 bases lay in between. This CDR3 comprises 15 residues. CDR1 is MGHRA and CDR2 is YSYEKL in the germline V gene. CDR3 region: CASSQVGASTDTQYF. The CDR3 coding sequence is TGCGCCAGCAGCCAAGTGGGGGCTAGCACAGATACGCAGTATTTT.

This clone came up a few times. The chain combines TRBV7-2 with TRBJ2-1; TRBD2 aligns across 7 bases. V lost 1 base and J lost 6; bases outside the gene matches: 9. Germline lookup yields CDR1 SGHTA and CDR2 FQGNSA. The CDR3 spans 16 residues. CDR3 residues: CASSLDRGLVANEQFF. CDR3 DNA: TGTGCCAGCAGCTTAGATCGAGGACTAGTTGCCAATGAGCAGTTCTTC.

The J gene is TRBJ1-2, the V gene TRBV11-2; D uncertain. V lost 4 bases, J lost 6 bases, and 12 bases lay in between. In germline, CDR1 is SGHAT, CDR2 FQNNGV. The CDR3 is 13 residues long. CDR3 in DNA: TGTGCCAGCAGCTGGTCGGGAGAAAATGGCTACACCTTC. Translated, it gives CASSWSGENGYTF.

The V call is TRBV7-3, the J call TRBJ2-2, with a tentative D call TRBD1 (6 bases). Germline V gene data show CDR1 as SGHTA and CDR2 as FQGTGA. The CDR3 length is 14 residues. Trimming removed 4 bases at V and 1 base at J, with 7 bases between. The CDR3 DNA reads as TGTGCCAGCAGCTCGGGACAGAACACCGGGGAGCTGTTTTTT. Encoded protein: CASSSGQNTGELFF.

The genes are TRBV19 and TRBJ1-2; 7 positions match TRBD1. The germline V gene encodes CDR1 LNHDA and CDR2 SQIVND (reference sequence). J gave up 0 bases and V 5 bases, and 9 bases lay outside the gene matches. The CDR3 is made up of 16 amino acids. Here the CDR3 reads CASSSQQGRANYGYTF. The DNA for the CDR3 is TGTGCCAGTAGTTCCCAACAGGGGCGAGCTAACTATGGCTACACCTTC.

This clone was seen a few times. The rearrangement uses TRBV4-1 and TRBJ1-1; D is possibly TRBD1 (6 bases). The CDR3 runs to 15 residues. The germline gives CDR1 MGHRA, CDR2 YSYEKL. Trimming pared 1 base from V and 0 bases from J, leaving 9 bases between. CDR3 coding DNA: TGCGCCAGCAGCCAAGTAACAGGGATGAACACTGAAGCTTTCTTT. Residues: CASSQVTGMNTEAFF.

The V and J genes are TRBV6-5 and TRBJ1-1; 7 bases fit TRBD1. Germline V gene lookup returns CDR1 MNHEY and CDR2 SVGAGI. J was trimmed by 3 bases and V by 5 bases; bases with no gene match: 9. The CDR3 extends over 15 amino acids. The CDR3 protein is CASSTRGRLDTEAFF. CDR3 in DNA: TGTGCCAGCAGTACTAGGGGGCGCCTGGACACTGAAGCTTTCTTT.

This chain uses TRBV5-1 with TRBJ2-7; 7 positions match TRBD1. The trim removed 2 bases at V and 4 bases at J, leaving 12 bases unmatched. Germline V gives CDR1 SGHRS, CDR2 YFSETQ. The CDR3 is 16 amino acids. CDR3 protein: CASSLTRQGPVYEQYF. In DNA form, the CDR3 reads TGCGCCAGCAGCTTAACCCGACAGGGCCCAGTGTACGAGCAGTACTTC.

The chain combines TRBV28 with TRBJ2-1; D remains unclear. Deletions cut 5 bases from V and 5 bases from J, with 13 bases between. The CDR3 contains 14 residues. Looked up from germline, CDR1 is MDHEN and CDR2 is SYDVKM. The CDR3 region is CASSAIGQHNEQFF. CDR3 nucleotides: TGTGCCAGCAGTGCCATTGGGCAACACAATGAGCAGTTCTTC.

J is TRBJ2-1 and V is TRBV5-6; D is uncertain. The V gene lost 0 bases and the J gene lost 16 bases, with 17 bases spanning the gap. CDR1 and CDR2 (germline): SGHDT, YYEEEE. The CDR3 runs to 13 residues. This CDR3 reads CASSLGRVECCFF. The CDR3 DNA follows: TGTGCCAGCAGCTTGGGCCGAGTAGAGTGTTGCTTCTTC.

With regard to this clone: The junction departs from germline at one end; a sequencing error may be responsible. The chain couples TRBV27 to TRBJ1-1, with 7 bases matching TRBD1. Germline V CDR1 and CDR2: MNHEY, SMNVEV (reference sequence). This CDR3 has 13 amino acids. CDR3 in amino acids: CASRTGQNTETFF. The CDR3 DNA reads TGTGCCAGCAGGACAGGGCAGAACACTGAAACTTTCTTT.

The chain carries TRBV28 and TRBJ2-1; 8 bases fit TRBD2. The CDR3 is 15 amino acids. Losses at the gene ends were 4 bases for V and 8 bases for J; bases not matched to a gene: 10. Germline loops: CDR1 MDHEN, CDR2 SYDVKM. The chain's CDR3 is CASSSGGGRFDEQFF. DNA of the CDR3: TGTGCCAGCAGTTCGGGAGGGGGGAGGTTCGATGAGCAGTTCTTC.